This T cell receptor beta chain was obtained from a study of blood T cells in healthy people across ages. Study outcomes and limitations: The CMV status of each donor remained undetermined, and this could have confounded shifts in expanded clonotypes. Age brought a roughly linear fall in TCR beta diversity measured per million T cells.

This clonotype has at least ten counts. Its antigen is still unknown. Next came a second PCR, run for about 7 to 11 cycles, which used a sample-barcoded 5' primer along with a J-beta primer mix. TCRdb re-called the 5' RACE reads through MiXCR, storing one row per CDR3 protein. Among 650,000 to 1,000,000 distinct CDR3 sequences listed, 36% were seen once. Trimming removed 7 bases at V and 0 bases at J, with 14 bases between. This CDR3 contains 14 residues. CDR1 and CDR2 from the germline V gene are SQVTM and ANQGSEA. The receptor comes from a young man in good health. This sequence joins TRBV29-1 and TRBJ2-3; either TRBD1 or TRBD2 may fit D (6 bases each). Source material: blood. CDR3: CSAARGESTDTQYF. DNA of the CDR3: TGCAGCGCGGCGAGGGGGGAAAGCACAGATACGCAGTATTTT.